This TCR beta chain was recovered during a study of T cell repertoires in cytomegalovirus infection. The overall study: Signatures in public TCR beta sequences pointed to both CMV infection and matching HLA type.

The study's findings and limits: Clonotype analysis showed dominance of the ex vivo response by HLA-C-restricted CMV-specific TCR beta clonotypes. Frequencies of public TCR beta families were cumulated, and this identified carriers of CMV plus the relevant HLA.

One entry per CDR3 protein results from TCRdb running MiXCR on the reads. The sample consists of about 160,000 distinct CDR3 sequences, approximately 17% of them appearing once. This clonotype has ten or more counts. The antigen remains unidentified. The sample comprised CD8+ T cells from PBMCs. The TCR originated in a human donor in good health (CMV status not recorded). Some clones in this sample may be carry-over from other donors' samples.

The CDR3 reads CASSKTGVKAFF. In nucleotides, the CDR3 is TGTGCCAGCAGTAAGACCGGTGTGAAAGCTTTCTTT. The chain has TRBV6-2 or TRBV6-3 and TRBJ1-1; no reliable D call. Between the trimmed V and J ends, which lost 5 bases and 9 bases, there was a span of 13 bases. CDR1 is MNHEY, CDR2 SVGEGT, per germline. The CDR3 contains 12 residues.